Presented here are 17 T cell receptor beta chains from one specimen sequenced in a study of cytomegalovirus exposure and HLA in healthy donors. The method was immunoSEQ multiplex PCR; TCRdb's version includes in-frame clones alone and lacks a portion of them. The sample has approximately 270,000 clones, roughly nine tenths seen once. Sequencing input: PBMCs. The receptors stem from a man between 18 and 35 years old in good health and CMV-seropositive.

The chain joins TRBV5-1 to TRBJ2-7, with D possibly being TRBD1 (6 bases). CDR1 and CDR2 from the germline V gene are SGHRS and YFSETQ. The CDR3 has 16 residues. The V gene lost 0 bases and the J gene lost 0 bases, with 13 bases spanning the gap. The CDR3 nucleotides are TGCGCCAGCAGCTTGGGGTTCGGGACATACTCCTACGAGCAGTACTTC. Its protein product is CASSLGFGTYSYEQYF.

The rearrangement uses TRBV5-1 and TRBJ2-5, with D tentatively TRBD2 (6 bases). Trimming left V 4 bases short and J 3 bases short, with 16 bases between. CDR3 length: 15 amino acids. CDR1 and CDR2 (germline): SGHRS, YFSETQ. CDR3 nucleotide sequence: TGCGCCAGCAGCCAAGGGGACTGGAACGAAGAGACCCAGTACTTC. This encodes CASSQGDWNEETQYF.

V usage is TRBV7-3 and J usage is TRBJ2-1, with 11 positions matching TRBD2. The CDR3 is made up of 15 amino acids. V dropped 5 bases and J dropped 4; count of bases not matched to a gene: 4. Germline lookup yields CDR1 SGHTA and CDR2 FQGTGA. CDR3 region: CASSVAGGLYNEQFF. CDR3 nucleotides: TGTGCCAGCAGCGTAGCGGGAGGGCTGTACAATGAGCAGTTCTTC.

As DNA, the CDR3 is TGTGCCAGCAGCTTCCGCGACAGGGGGTACGGCTACACCTTC. It encodes CASSFRDRGYGYTF. V usage is TRBV7-9 and J usage is TRBJ1-2; 9 bases match TRBD1. Losses at the gene ends were 3 bases for V and 8 bases for J; bases not matched to a gene: 7. Germline V lookup: CDR1 SEHNR, CDR2 FQNEAQ (reference sequence). The CDR3 length is 14 residues.

The chain has TRBV28 and TRBJ2-7; D is possibly TRBD2 (6 bases). Per germline, CDR1 MDHEN and CDR2 SYDVKM. The ends were cut back, 5 bases at V and 7 bases at J, with 24 bases in the middle. The length of the CDR3 is 16 residues. CDR3 DNA sequence: TGTGCCAGCAGTCCCCCTTATGGGACTGCGGTGATAGAGCAGTACTTC. Translating gives CASSPPYGTAVIEQYF.

This chain links TRBV19 with TRBJ2-7; 9 bases fit TRBD1. The CDR3 sequence is 14 residues long. The trim removed 3 bases at V and 3 bases at J, leaving 3 bases unmatched. Germline assignment: CDR1 LNHDA and CDR2 SQIVND (reference sequence). CDR3 loop: CASSIGTGFYEQYF. The CDR3 region has the DNA TGTGCCAGTAGTATCGGGACAGGGTTCTACGAGCAGTACTTC.

The V and J genes are TRBV6-5 and TRBJ1-2; D is unclear. V was clipped by 0 bases and J by 3 bases, with 8 bases between them. Looked up from germline, CDR1 is MNHEY and CDR2 is SVGAGI. This CDR3 is 14 amino acids long. This chain's CDR3 is CASSYSFSHYGYTF. The CDR3 nucleotides are TGTGCCAGCAGTTACTCGTTTTCTCACTATGGCTACACCTTC.

This chain uses TRBV5-4 with TRBJ2-5; 11 bases are shared with TRBD2. Germline values: CDR1 SGHNT, CDR2 YYREEE (reference sequence). V gave up 3 bases and J gave up 7 bases; unmatched junction bases: 2. The CDR3 runs to 13 residues. The CDR3 spells CASSWGTSGTQYF. CDR3 DNA: TGTGCCAGCAGCTGGGGGACTAGCGGGACCCAGTACTTC.

The chain carries TRBV6-1 and TRBJ1-1; 10 bases match TRBD1. The CDR3 spans 12 residues. With V trimmed by 6 bases and J by 11 bases, 6 bases remained unmatched. CDR1 and CDR2 from the germline V gene are MNHNS and SASEGT. The CDR3 DNA reads TGTGCCAGCAGAGGACAGGGGGTTAGTGCTTTCTTT. Its protein product is CASRGQGVSAFF.

The chain employs TRBV19 and TRBJ2-7; TRBD1 matches at 7 bases. Per the germline V gene, CDR1 is LNHDA and CDR2 is SQIVND (reference sequence). The CDR3 has 14 residues. V shed 5 bases and J 3 bases; nucleotides not matched to a gene: 7. The CDR3 bases are TGTGCCAGTAGTGCACCGGGACAGATCTACGAGCAGTACTTC. Amino acid sequence: CASSAPGQIYEQYF.

The chain links TRBV4-2 to TRBJ2-1; no reliable D call. The CDR3 loop spans 16 amino acids. V was trimmed by 1 base and J by 0 bases, leaving 10 bases between them. Germline V gene sequence: CDR1 LGHNA, CDR2 YNFKEQ. Here the CDR3 reads CASSQGGPSSYNEQFF. Here the CDR3 DNA reads TGTGCCAGCAGCCAAGGCGGACCGAGCTCCTACAATGAGCAGTTCTTC.

The J gene is TRBJ2-1, the V gene TRBV7-8; 8 bases fit TRBD2. The CDR3 runs 16 residues. With 6 bases clipped from V and 4 bases from J, the junction kept 11 bases outside the gene matches. CDR1 SGHVS and CDR2 FQNEAQ come from the germline V gene. The CDR3 DNA follows: TGTGCCAGCAGACCAATTCTAGCGGGTACTTACAATGAGCAGTTCTTC. It translates to CASRPILAGTYNEQFF.

The rearrangement uses TRBV11-2 and TRBJ1-1, with D uncertain. The V end lost 4 bases, the J end lost 4 bases, and 13 bases lay between the germline ends. The CDR3 has 14 amino acids. Germline values: CDR1 SGHAT, CDR2 FQNNGV. DNA of the CDR3: TGTGCCAGCAGCTCCCCGAGGGTGGGCACTGAAGCTTTCTTT. Translation gives CASSSPRVGTEAFF.

The chain couples TRBV5-1 to TRBJ2-1, with a possible D match to TRBD2 (5 bases). Germline V gene lookup returns CDR1 SGHRS and CDR2 YFSETQ. The CDR3 has 15 residues. V was shortened by 1 base and J by 7 bases, with 15 bases between the two germline ends. For the CDR3, the DNA is TGCGCCAGCAGCTTGTACGCGGCCTCGGGAAATGAGCAGTTCTTC. Its translation: CASSLYAASGNEQFF.

The rearrangement uses TRBV6-5 and TRBJ1-4; 10 nucleotides line up with TRBD1. Germline-derived CDR1 and CDR2 are MNHEY and SVGAGI. V gave up 6 bases and J gave up 8 bases; unmatched junction bases: 9. This CDR3 has 15 amino acids. Here the CDR3 reads CASRKTGGAGEKLFF. The CDR3 nucleotides are TGTGCCAGCAGGAAGACAGGGGGCGCTGGGGAAAAACTGTTTTTT.

The chain employs TRBV28 and TRBJ2-5; weak D call: TRBD1 (7 bases). The CDR3 has 13 residues. The V and J ends lost 5 bases and 5 bases respectively, with 12 bases between them. CDR1 MDHEN and CDR2 SYDVKM come from the germline V gene. The CDR3 sequence: CASSKQGRETQYF. DNA for the CDR3: TGTGCCAGCAGTAAACAGGGGAGGGAGACCCAGTACTTC.

The CDR3 sequence: CASSRPGLAVNNEQFF. As DNA, the CDR3 is TGTGCCAGCAGCCGGCCGGGACTAGCAGTCAACAATGAGCAGTTCTTC. The chain employs TRBV7-4 and TRBJ2-1; TRBD2 agrees at 9 bases. Looked up from germline, CDR1 is SGHVT and CDR2 is SQSDAQ. V trimming: 5 bases; J trimming: 5 bases; junction bases outside the gene matches: 10. The CDR3 has 16 amino acids. Full variable domain (outside the CDR3, taken from reference TRBV7-4 and TRBJ2-1): GAGVSQSPRYKVAKRGRDVALRCDSISGHVTLYWYRQTLGQGSEVLTYSQSDAQRDKSGRPSGRFSAERPERSVSTLKIQRTEQGDSAVYLCASSRPGLAVNNEQFFGPGTRLTVL.